This entry is about one T cell receptor beta chain. The antigen remains undetermined. This sample stems from a study of cytomegalovirus exposure and HLA in healthy donors. A multiplex PCR was run with 60 Vbeta primers and 13 Jbeta primers. Repertoires were generated with immunoSEQ multiplex PCR, while TCRdb's copy carries only in-frame clones and drops some. This sample yields 150,000 or so clones, of which more than 60% are seen a single time; about 3.1% belongs to the top ten. V was pared by 0 bases and J by 2 bases, with 14 bases between. This CDR3 spans 16 amino acids. Per the germline V gene, CDR1 is SGDLS and CDR2 is YYNGEE. Overall study results and limits: The study listed some 160 cytomegalovirus-associated TCR beta chains.

The sequenced sample was PBMCs. The receptor was isolated from a woman aged 45 to 65 in good health and CMV-seropositive. The gene calls are TRBV9 and TRBJ1-2; tentative D call: TRBD1 (5 bases). The chain's CDR3 is CASSVGYGGRNYGYTF. The CDR3, as DNA: TGTGCCAGCAGCGTAGGATACGGGGGGAGAAACTATGGCTACACCTTC. The variable domain in full, completed from reference TRBV9 and TRBJ1-2, reads DSGVTQTPKHLITATGQRVTLRCSPRSGDLSVYWYQQSLDQGLQFLIQYYNGEERAKGNILERFSAQQFPDLHSELNLSSLELGDSALYFCASSVGYGGRNYGYTFGSGTRLTVV.